The 15 T cell receptor beta chains below come from one sample, sequenced in a study of OX40 agonist ivuxolimab in advanced cancers. Clones were read by immunoSEQ multiplex PCR, and TCRdb kept only the in-frame ones, dropping some. The profile shows 45,000 to 65,000 clones, 80% to 90% of them singletons. The sample here was CD4+ or CD8+ T cells sorted from blood, taken in a trial of the OX40 agonist ivuxolimab. The receptors come from an adult with an advanced solid tumor such as melanoma, head and neck, liver or kidney cancer.

The DNA of the CDR3 is TGTGCCAGCAGGTCTCGGCCGAACACAGATACGCAGTATTTT. Its protein product is CASRSRPNTDTQYF. The chain joins TRBV27 to TRBJ2-3; D is unclear. The CDR3 loop spans 14 amino acids. CDR1 is MNHEY and CDR2 is SMNVEV in the germline V gene (reference sequence). With 6 bases removed from V and 2 bases from J, the gap between germline ends came to 12 bases.

This clone came up once. This sequence joins TRBV7-8 and TRBJ1-6; tentative D call: TRBD1 (5 bases). The germline V gene encodes CDR1 SGHVS and CDR2 FQNEAQ. The CDR3 covers 13 residues. V lost 9 bases and J 5 bases, leaving 11 bases between the germline ends. In nucleotides, the CDR3 is TGTGCCAGTCAGGGTTCCAATAATTCACCCCTCCACTTT. This translates into CASQGSNNSPLHF. Variable domain in full (rest from reference TRBV7-8 and TRBJ1-6): GAGVSQSPRYKVAKRGQDVALRCDPISGHVSLFWYQQALGQGPEFLTYFQNEAQLDKSGLPSDRFFAERPEGSVSTLKIQRTQQEDSAVYLCASQGSNNSPLHFGNGTRLTVT.

The chain has TRBV6-1 and TRBJ2-7; perhaps TRBD2 as D (5 bases). V was pared by 2 bases and J by 3 bases, with 8 bases between. The CDR3 contains 13 residues. Per the germline V gene, CDR1 is MNHNS and CDR2 is SASEGT. Here the CDR3 reads CASSERAGYEQYV. CDR3 in DNA: TGTGCCAGCAGTGAAAGGGCGGGCTACGAGCAGTACGTC.

V gene TRBV7-9 combines with J gene TRBJ2-7, with 7 bases aligning to TRBD2. CDR3 length: 15 amino acids. Germline loops: CDR1 SEHNR, CDR2 FQNEAQ (reference sequence). V lost 5 bases, J lost 1 base, and 8 bases stayed unmatched. This chain's CDR3 is CASSHSRDYSYEQYF. The CDR3 coding sequence is TGTGCCAGCAGCCATTCCCGGGACTATTCCTACGAGCAGTACTTC.

V usage is TRBV6-1 and J usage is TRBJ1-5; D unclear. V gave up 6 bases and J gave up 2 bases, with 8 bases separating them. CDR1 is MNHNS, CDR2 SASEGT, per germline. CDR3 size: 13 residues. CDR3 nucleotides: TGTGCCAGCAGCGATAGGGGCAATCAGCCCCAGCATTTT. Protein: CASSDRGNQPQHF.

This clone occurred once. V is TRBV25-1 and J is TRBJ2-5; D is undetermined. Per the germline V gene, CDR1 is MGHDK and CDR2 is SYGVNS. V was cut by 1 base and J by 1 base, with 16 bases left in between. The CDR3 covers 17 residues. CDR3 residues: CASSELSPTEVQETQYF. The CDR3, as DNA: TGTGCCAGCAGTGAATTGTCCCCGACTGAAGTCCAAGAGACCCAGTACTTC.

The chain joins TRBV11-2 to TRBJ1-2; D not resolved. The CDR3 contains 14 residues. The V end lost 0 bases, the J end lost 2 bases, and 7 bases lay between the germline ends. Germline values: CDR1 SGHAT, CDR2 FQNNGV. CDR3 sequence: CASSLDGGNYGYTF. For the CDR3, the DNA is TGTGCCAGCAGCTTAGACGGAGGGAACTATGGCTACACCTTC. Full variable domain (rest looked up from reference TRBV11-2 and TRBJ1-2): EAGVAQSPRYKIIEKRQSVAFWCNPISGHATLYWYQQILGQGPKLLIQFQNNGVVDDSQLPKDRFSAERLKGVDSTLKIQPAKLEDSAVYLCASSLDGGNYGYTFGSGTRLTVV.

This clone was seen a single time. V gene TRBV2 combines with J gene TRBJ2-7; possible D gene TRBD1, 7 bases. Per germline, CDR1 SNHLY and CDR2 FYNNEI. The CDR3 extends over 13 amino acids. V was shortened by 6 bases and J by 4 bases, with 13 bases between the two germline ends. The CDR3 bases are TGTGCCAGCAGGGCTCAGGGGGGATACGAGCAGTACGTC. Its translation: CASRAQGGYEQYV.

The V call is TRBV7-2, the J call TRBJ2-4; 10 bases line up with TRBD2. Germline lookup yields CDR1 SGHTA and CDR2 FQGNSA. V dropped 5 bases and J dropped 9; count of bases not matched to a gene: 16. The CDR3 contains 17 residues. The CDR3 DNA reads TGTGCCAGCAGCCCGCACAGCGGGAGGGTTTCGTCAGGCATTCAGTACTTC. Amino acids: CASSPHSGRVSSGIQYF.

This clone has just a few counts. The chain joins TRBV4-1 to TRBJ1-5; the D gene is possibly TRBD1 (5 bases). Germline loops: CDR1 MGHRA, CDR2 YSYEKL. V lost 6 bases and J 7 bases, leaving 19 bases between the germline ends. There are 15 residues in the CDR3. The CDR3 nucleotides read TGCGCCAGCAGTCCATTAGAGGGGACGAGGCAGCCCCAGCATTTT. This sequence encodes CASSPLEGTRQPQHF.

J is TRBJ1-4 and V is TRBV2, with D perhaps matching TRBD1 (6 bases). From germline, CDR1 is SNHLY and CDR2 FYNNEI. Trimming pared 4 bases from V and 4 bases from J, leaving 13 bases between. CDR3 length: 15 amino acids. The CDR3 DNA reads as TGTGCCAGCAGTGGGGTGACAGGCCTTAATGAAAAACTGTTTTTT. Amino acid sequence: CASSGVTGLNEKLFF.

The V and J genes are TRBV25-1 and TRBJ2-1; 9 nucleotides line up with TRBD1. The CDR3 loop spans 15 amino acids. Germline-derived CDR1 and CDR2 are MGHDK and SYGVNS. V trimming: 8 bases; J trimming: 6 bases; junction bases outside the gene matches: 11. The CDR3 sequence is CASGTDRGRGNEQFF. In DNA form, the CDR3 reads TGTGCCAGCGGGACGGACAGGGGACGGGGCAATGAGCAGTTCTTC.

The J gene is TRBJ1-5, the V gene TRBV19, with D possibly TRBD1 on 6 matching bases. CDR1 is LNHDA, CDR2 SQIVND, per germline (reference sequence). The CDR3 loop spans 16 amino acids. The ends were cut back, 5 bases at V and 5 bases at J, with 19 bases in the middle. The CDR3 is CASSPLLKAGDQPQHF. CDR3 DNA: TGTGCCAGTAGTCCCCTACTGAAGGCAGGGGATCAGCCCCAGCATTTT.

The CDR3 DNA follows: TGTGCCAGCAGCTTGCGGGAGATGGGCGAGCAGTACTTC. Protein sequence: CASSLREMGEQYF. This sequence joins TRBV7-8 and TRBJ2-7; 7 bases fit TRBD2. V lost 3 bases to trimming and J lost 6 bases; unmatched junction nucleotides: 5. This CDR3 has 13 residues. Germline-derived CDR1 and CDR2 are SGHVS and FQNEAQ.

V usage is TRBV28 and J usage is TRBJ2-7, with D tentatively TRBD1 or TRBD2 (5 bases each). The CDR3 has 14 residues. The ends were cut back, 3 bases at V and 3 bases at J, with 12 bases in the middle. The V gene's germline CDR1 is MDHEN and CDR2 SYDVKM. CDR3 nucleotide sequence: TGTGCCAGCAGTTTTCGGGACGGAGTCTACGAGCAGTACTTC. Protein product: CASSFRDGVYEQYF.